These 27 T cell receptor beta chains were sequenced from one sample in a study of blood T cell repertoires in COVID-19 (TCRdb year 2020). The protocol used for the library was the immunoSEQ multiplex PCR assay. TCRdb mirrors the immuneACCESS table, restricted to in-frame sequences. Some clones are absent from its copies; in checked studies, under half trace to an unresolved V gene, and the reason for the others is unknown. This sample comprises about 26,000 clones, about nine tenths of them detected only once. The ten top clones hold around an eighth of the sample. Sequenced material: peripheral blood. Receptor source: a human donor in a cohort sampled during active COVID-19. The donor label of this sample is uncertain.

This chain joins TRBV10-2 and TRBJ2-1; 13 positions agree with TRBD2. CDR3 length: 16 residues. CDR1 and CDR2 from the germline V gene are WSHSY and SAAADI. V was clipped by 6 bases and J by 0 bases; unmatched bases: 2. The CDR3 DNA sequence: TGCGCCAGCAGCCGACTAGCGGGGGGCTCCTACAATGAGCAGTTCTTC. Protein product: CASSRLAGGSYNEQFF.

The chain carries TRBV7-9 and TRBJ1-1; D may be TRBD1 (5 bases). Germline V gene data show CDR1 as SEHNR and CDR2 as FQNEAQ (reference sequence). The length of the CDR3 is 16 residues. V shed 1 base and J shed 3 bases, with 15 bases lying between them. The CDR3 loop reads CASSLGWGAGDTEAFF. The DNA for the CDR3 is TGTGCCAGCAGCTTAGGTTGGGGAGCGGGGGACACTGAAGCTTTCTTT.

The chain combines TRBV19 with TRBJ2-6, with 7 bases lining up with TRBD1. J was trimmed by 0 bases and V by 5 bases; bases with no gene match: 4. Germline loops: CDR1 LNHDA, CDR2 SQIVND (reference sequence). The CDR3 is 16 residues long. CDR3 region: CASSRQGYSGANVLTF. The CDR3 DNA reads TGTGCCAGTAGTCGACAGGGTTACTCTGGGGCCAACGTCCTGACTTTC.

The chain combines TRBV28 with TRBJ2-5, with D unclear. Germline CDR1 is MDHEN and CDR2 is SYDVKM. CDR3 length: 13 amino acids. V was trimmed by 4 bases and J by 0 bases, leaving 6 bases between them. CDR3 DNA sequence: TGTGCCAGCAGTTCCCCGGACCAAGAGACCCAGTACTTC. It codes for CASSSPDQETQYF.

This clone was found a few times. V usage is TRBV6-5 and J usage is TRBJ2-7, with TRBD1 matching 7 bases. The V gene's germline CDR1 is MNHEY and CDR2 SVGAGI. The CDR3 spans 13 residues. V lost 4 bases to trimming and J lost 6 bases; unmatched junction nucleotides: 6. The CDR3 region is CASSFSYRGEQYF. CDR3 nucleotides: TGTGCCAGCAGTTTCTCCTACAGGGGCGAGCAGTACTTC.

CDR3 amino acids: CATSTGGETYNEQFF. The DNA for the CDR3 is TGTGCCACCTCCACCGGGGGGGAAACCTACAATGAGCAGTTCTTC. This chain links TRBV24-1 with TRBJ2-1, with TRBD2 identical over 8 bases. V was pared by 9 bases and J by 2 bases, with 8 bases of the junction left unmatched. The CDR3 has 15 residues. The germline V gene encodes CDR1 KGHDR and CDR2 SFDVKD.

A few counts support this clone. The chain recombines TRBV19 with TRBJ1-5; a weak D match, TRBD1 (5 bases). Trimming took off 4 bases at V and 5 bases at J, with 15 bases between the two ends. This CDR3 has 15 amino acids. Germline CDR1 and CDR2: LNHDA and SQIVND (reference sequence). CDR3 coding DNA: TGTGCCAGTAGTACCGGACGGGGGGGTGATCAGCCCCAGCATTTT. Translated: CASSTGRGGDQPQHF.

This clone was counted a few times. The genes are TRBV11-3 and TRBJ1-1; 7 bases are a match to TRBD1. The CDR3 is made up of 14 amino acids. Germline trimming cut 5 bases from V and 3 bases from J; bases unmatched to any gene: 6. The germline CDR1 and CDR2 sequences are SGHNT and YENEEA. CDR3 sequence reads: CASSKGGSDTEAFF. Here the CDR3 DNA reads TGTGCCAGCAGCAAAGGGGGCTCCGACACTGAAGCTTTCTTT.

This clone has only a few counts. The V call is TRBV18, the J call TRBJ2-7; tentative D call: TRBD2 (6 bases). Germline V lookup: CDR1 KGHSH, CDR2 LQKENI. The CDR3 sequence is 15 residues long. The V end lost 3 bases, the J end lost 4 bases, and 16 bases lay between the germline ends. This CDR3 is CASSPRGGSGYEQYF. DNA for the CDR3: TGTGCCAGCTCACCGCGGGGCGGTAGTGGGTACGAGCAGTACTTC.

In the case of this clone: Sequence at one end of the junction differs from germline and may be a read error. The chain couples TRBV7-7 to TRBJ2-5; 7 bases line up with TRBD1. The germline CDR1 and CDR2 sequences are SSHAT and FNYEAQ (reference sequence). The CDR3 extends over 15 amino acids. The CDR3 loop is CASSPTGDSQETQYF. In DNA form, the CDR3 reads TGTGCTAGCAGCCCAACCGGGGACAGCCAAGAGACCCAGTACTTC.

This clone was observed a few times. The genes are TRBV12-3 or TRBV12-4 and TRBJ1-2; tentatively, D is TRBD1 (6 bases). The CDR3 consists of 13 residues. V lost 3 bases and J lost 6, with 11 bases in between. DNA for the CDR3: TGTGCCAGCAGTTTCAGGGGCGCAAATGGCTACACCTTC. Its translation: CASSFRGANGYTF.

This chain links TRBV28 with TRBJ1-6; no clear D. The CDR3 extends over 13 amino acids. V lost 7 bases to trimming and J lost 7 bases, with 11 bases between them. Germline CDR1 MDHEN, CDR2 SYDVKM. CDR3 coding DNA: TGTGCCAGCACCGGACTCTTGAATTCACCCCTCCACTTT. Encoded protein: CASTGLLNSPLHF.

The chain couples TRBV3-1 (or the pseudogene TRBV3-2) to TRBJ2-3; 10 bases are a match to TRBD2. Germline trimming cut 4 bases from V and 4 bases from J; bases unmatched to any gene: 8. Germline CDR1 LGHDT, CDR2 YNNKEL (reference sequence). The CDR3 covers 16 residues. The CDR3 DNA follows: TGTGCCAGCAGCCTCGGCCAGCGGGGGGGCCCAGATACGCAGTATTTT. Translating it yields CASSLGQRGGPDTQYF.

In nucleotides, the CDR3 is TGCGCCAGCAGCTTGAAACTCCCGGGGTCTCTCGCCTCCTACGAGCAGTACTTC. The encoded protein is CASSLKLPGSLASYEQYF. The chain recombines TRBV5-1 with TRBJ2-7; D may be TRBD2 (5 bases). The length of the CDR3 is 18 residues. Germline CDR1 reads SGHRS; CDR2 reads YFSETQ. Deletions cut 1 base from V and 0 bases from J, with 20 bases between.

V and J are TRBV5-4 and TRBJ1-1, with D possibly matching TRBD1 (6 bases). The CDR3 extends over 14 amino acids. Germline CDR1 is SGHNT and CDR2 is YYREEE (reference sequence). Trimming stripped 5 bases from V and 4 bases from J, with 15 bases between. The CDR3 DNA reads as TGTGCCAGCAGGAGGGGGGGGATGGTCACTGAAGCTTTCTTT. Residues: CASRRGGMVTEAFF.

With respect to this clone: The same CDR3 can be traced to other DNA sequences in this sample. V usage is TRBV2 and J usage is TRBJ2-7; D is unclear. Germline CDR1 is SNHLY and CDR2 is FYNNEI. V lost 5 bases and J 0 bases, leaving 2 bases between the germline ends. The length of the CDR3 is 11 residues. The CDR3 loop is CASSLSYEQYF. The CDR3 nucleotides are TGTGCCAGCAGTCTCTCCTACGAGCAGTACTTC.

This sequence joins TRBV30 and TRBJ1-6; D is uncertain. With 4 bases removed from V and 7 bases from J, the gap between germline ends came to 11 bases. Germline V gene data show CDR1 as GTSNPN and CDR2 as SVGIG (reference sequence). The CDR3 has 13 residues. The CDR3 is CAWMRIQNSPLHF. The CDR3 DNA reads as TGTGCCTGGATGAGGATCCAAAATTCACCCCTCCACTTT. Looking up the rest from reference TRBV30 and TRBJ1-6 gives the full variable domain: SQTIHQWPATLVQPVGSPLSLECTVEGTSNPNLYWYRQAAGRGLQLLFYSVGIGQISSEVPQNLSASRPQDRQFILSSKKLLLSDSGFYLCAWMRIQNSPLHFGNGTRLTVT.

The genes are TRBV19 and TRBJ1-5; D remains ambiguous. The CDR3 loop spans 14 amino acids. The germline gives CDR1 LNHDA, CDR2 SQIVND (reference sequence). V dropped 4 bases and J dropped 4 bases, with 11 bases sitting between them. Written as DNA, the CDR3 is TGTGCCAGTAGTAGAGTCCTGTGGAATCAGCCCCAGCATTTT. The encoded protein is CASSRVLWNQPQHF.

This sequence joins TRBV28 and TRBJ2-7; 7 bases are a match to TRBD2. Germline CDR1 MDHEN, CDR2 SYDVKM. The CDR3 is 13 residues long. J was trimmed by 2 bases and V by 7 bases; bases with no gene match: 5. CDR3 nucleotide sequence: TGTGCCAGCACCCCCGCGGGAGCCTACGAGCAGTACTTC. This codes for CASTPAGAYEQYF.

The genes are TRBV6-5 and TRBJ1-1; 9 bases fit TRBD1. The J segment lost 7 bases and the V segment lost 2 bases, leaving 5 bases of the junction unmatched. Germline lookup yields CDR1 MNHEY and CDR2 SVGAGI. The CDR3 is made up of 14 amino acids. The CDR3 region is CASSYQQGAVEAFF. CDR3 in DNA: TGTGCCAGCAGTTACCAACAGGGGGCGGTTGAAGCTTTCTTT.

The CDR3 region is CASSFSLAGGIFTDTQYF. Written as DNA, the CDR3 is TGTGCCAGCAGCTTTAGCCTAGCGGGGGGTATATTCACAGATACGCAGTATTTT. V and J are TRBV5-4 and TRBJ2-3; 11 positions agree with TRBD2. V lost 2 bases, J lost 2 bases, and 10 bases stayed unmatched. Germline V gene sequence: CDR1 SGHNT, CDR2 YYREEE (reference sequence). The CDR3 is 18 residues long.

The rearrangement joins TRBV5-4 to TRBJ1-2; D is perhaps TRBD1 (6 bases). The CDR3 is 14 amino acids. The germline V gene encodes CDR1 SGHNT and CDR2 YYREEE (reference sequence). V lost 3 bases and J 2 bases, leaving 11 bases between the germline ends. The CDR3 sequence: CASSSLQGNYGYTF. The CDR3 nucleotides are TGTGCCAGCAGCTCCCTGCAGGGGAACTATGGCTACACCTTC.

V gene TRBV9 combines with J gene TRBJ2-7; D is ambiguous. Germline CDR1 is SGDLS and CDR2 is YYNGEE. Trimming removed 3 bases from V and 2 bases from J, with 12 bases in between. This CDR3 spans 14 amino acids. The CDR3 protein is CASSAAPVPYEQYF. The DNA for the CDR3 is TGTGCCAGCAGCGCCGCTCCGGTCCCCTACGAGCAGTACTTC.

This rearrangement joins TRBV5-1 to TRBJ2-7, with 7 bases lining up with TRBD1. This CDR3 is 15 amino acids long. Germline-derived CDR1 and CDR2 are SGHRS and YFSETQ. Trimming took 4 bases from V and 3 from J; bases not matched to a gene: 10. Here the CDR3 reads CASSGPPGGNYEQYF. In DNA, the CDR3 is TGCGCCAGCAGCGGACCCCCAGGGGGTAACTACGAGCAGTACTTC.

The chain recombines TRBV11-3 with TRBJ2-3; the D is unclear. Germline CDR1 is SGHNT and CDR2 is YENEEA. This CDR3 region has 14 residues. Trimming removed 4 bases from V and 2 bases from J, with 10 bases in between. CDR3 residues: CASSYTASTDTQYF. The CDR3 bases are TGTGCCAGCAGCTATACAGCCTCCACAGATACGCAGTATTTT.

V is TRBV6-5 and J is TRBJ1-3; unclear D gene. This CDR3 has 14 amino acids. Germline V gene lookup returns CDR1 MNHEY and CDR2 SVGAGI. V was cut by 2 bases and J by 2 bases, with 7 bases left in between. In nucleotides, the CDR3 is TGTGCCAGCAGTTACGCCCGGGCTGGAAACACCATATATTTT. Its protein product is CASSYARAGNTIYF.

The chain recombines TRBV6-1 with TRBJ2-2; 9 nucleotides align to TRBD2. CDR3 length: 15 residues. Germline V gene sequence: CDR1 MNHNS, CDR2 SASEGT. Trimming at V came to 2 bases and at J to 7 bases, leaving 5 bases not matched to a gene. The DNA of the CDR3 is TGTGCCAGCAGTGAATATAGCGGGGGAGACGGGGAGCTGTTTTTT. Translation gives CASSEYSGGDGELFF.